This T cell receptor (beta chain) was recorded in a study of blood T cell repertoires in COVID-19. Overall study: The United States, Italy and Spain provided the acute and convalescent COVID-19 samples. T cells, B-cell-depleted T cells, or PBMCs provided the cDNA or gDNA that served as material.

In the study's own analysis: How many nucleated cells were present was estimated from reference gene primer amplification. Assay used: immunoSEQ multiplex PCR; TCRdb lists only in-frame clones, some missing. V and J calls and clone size are copied from that table; D and trimming were computed from the DNA. The sample lists 300,000 or so clones, about nine tenths occurring once. Trimming left V 6 bases short and J 3 bases short, with 6 bases between. The CDR3 runs 11 residues. Looked up from germline, CDR1 is SNHLY and CDR2 is FYNNEI. Recruited during active infection, patients (from Seattle) were subsequently followed longitudinally.

This TCR was sampled from a woman in her twenties or thirties with COVID-19, enrolled during active disease. The chain links TRBV2 to TRBJ2-7, with D uncertain. Sequenced input: peripheral blood. CDR3 amino acids: CASSRGYEQYF. The CDR3 bases are TGTGCCAGCAGCAGAGGCTACGAGCAGTACTTC.